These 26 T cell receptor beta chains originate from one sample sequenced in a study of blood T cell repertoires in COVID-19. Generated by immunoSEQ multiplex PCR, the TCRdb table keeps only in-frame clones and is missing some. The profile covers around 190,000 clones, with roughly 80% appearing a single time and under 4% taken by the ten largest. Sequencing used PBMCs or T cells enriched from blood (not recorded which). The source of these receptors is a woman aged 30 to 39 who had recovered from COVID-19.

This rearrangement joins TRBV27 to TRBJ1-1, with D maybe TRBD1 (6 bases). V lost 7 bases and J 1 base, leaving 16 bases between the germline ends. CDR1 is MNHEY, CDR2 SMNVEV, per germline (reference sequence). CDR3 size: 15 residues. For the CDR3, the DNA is TGTGCCAGCATTATCCCGCAGGGGAGGAACACTGAAGCTTTCTTT. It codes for CASIIPQGRNTEAFF.

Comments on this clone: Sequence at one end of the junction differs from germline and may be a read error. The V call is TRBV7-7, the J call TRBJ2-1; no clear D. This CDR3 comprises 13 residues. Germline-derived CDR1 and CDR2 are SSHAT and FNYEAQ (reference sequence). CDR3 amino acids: CASSLSIGNEQFF. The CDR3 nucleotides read TGTGCTAGCAGCTTATCTATCGGCAATGAGCAGTTCTTC.

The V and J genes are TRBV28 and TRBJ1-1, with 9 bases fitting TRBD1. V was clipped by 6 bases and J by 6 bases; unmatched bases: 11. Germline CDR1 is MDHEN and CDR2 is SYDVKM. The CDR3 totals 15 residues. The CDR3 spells CASRTVGQGPSEAFF. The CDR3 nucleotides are TGTGCCAGCAGGACGGTGGGACAGGGTCCCTCTGAAGCTTTCTTT.

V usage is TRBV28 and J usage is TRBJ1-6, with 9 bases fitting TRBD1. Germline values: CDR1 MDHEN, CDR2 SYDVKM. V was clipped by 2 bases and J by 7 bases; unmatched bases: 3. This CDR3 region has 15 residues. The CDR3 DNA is TGTGCCAGCAGTTTACCGGGACAGGGCAATTCACCCCTCCACTTT. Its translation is CASSLPGQGNSPLHF.

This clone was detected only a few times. CDR3 protein: CASSVDPTSGILNEQFF. DNA for the CDR3: TGTGCCAGCAGCGTAGATCCCACTAGCGGGATTTTAAATGAGCAGTTCTTC. The chain couples TRBV9 to TRBJ2-1; 10 bases line up with TRBD2. The V segment lost 0 bases and the J segment 7 bases; nucleotides outside the gene matches: 10. Germline values: CDR1 SGDLS, CDR2 YYNGEE. This CDR3 is built from 17 residues.

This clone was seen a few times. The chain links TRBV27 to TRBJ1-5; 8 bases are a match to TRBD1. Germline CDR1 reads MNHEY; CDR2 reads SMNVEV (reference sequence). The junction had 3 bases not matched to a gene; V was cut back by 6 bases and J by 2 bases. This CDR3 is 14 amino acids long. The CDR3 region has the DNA TGTGCCAGCAGACCACAGGGGGGCAATCAGCCCCAGCATTTT. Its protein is CASRPQGGNQPQHF.

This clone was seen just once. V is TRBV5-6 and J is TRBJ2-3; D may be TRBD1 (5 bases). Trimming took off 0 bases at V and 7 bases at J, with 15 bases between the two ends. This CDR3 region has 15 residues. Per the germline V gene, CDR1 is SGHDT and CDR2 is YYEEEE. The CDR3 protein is CASSLDQGFSNTQYF. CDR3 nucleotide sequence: TGTGCCAGCAGCTTGGATCAGGGATTTTCGAATACGCAGTATTTT.

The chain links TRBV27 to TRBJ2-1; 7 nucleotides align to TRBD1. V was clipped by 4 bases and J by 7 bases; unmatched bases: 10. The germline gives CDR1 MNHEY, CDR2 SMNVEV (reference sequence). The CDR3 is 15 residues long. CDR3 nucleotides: TGTGCCAGCAGTTCCAGGGGGTTTCGAACTAATGAGCAGTTCTTC. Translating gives CASSSRGFRTNEQFF.

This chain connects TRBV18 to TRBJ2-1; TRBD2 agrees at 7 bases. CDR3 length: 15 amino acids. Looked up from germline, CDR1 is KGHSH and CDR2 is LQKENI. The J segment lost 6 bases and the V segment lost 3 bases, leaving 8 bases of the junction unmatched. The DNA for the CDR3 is TGTGCCAGCTCACCCCGGGACTACCGTTTCAATGAGCAGTTCTTC. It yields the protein CASSPRDYRFNEQFF.

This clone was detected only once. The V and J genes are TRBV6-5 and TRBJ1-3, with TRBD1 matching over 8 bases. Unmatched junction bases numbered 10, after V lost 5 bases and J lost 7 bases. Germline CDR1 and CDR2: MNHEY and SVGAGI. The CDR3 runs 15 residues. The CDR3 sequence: CASSPGQGPWNTIYF. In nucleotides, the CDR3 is TGTGCCAGCAGTCCCGGACAGGGTCCATGGAACACCATATATTTT.

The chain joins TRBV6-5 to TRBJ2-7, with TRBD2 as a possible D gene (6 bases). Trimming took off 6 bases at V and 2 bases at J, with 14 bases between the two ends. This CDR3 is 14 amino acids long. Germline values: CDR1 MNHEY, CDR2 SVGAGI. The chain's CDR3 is CASRSRDFPYEQYF. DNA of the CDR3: TGTGCCAGCAGGTCCCGGGACTTCCCCTACGAGCAGTACTTC.

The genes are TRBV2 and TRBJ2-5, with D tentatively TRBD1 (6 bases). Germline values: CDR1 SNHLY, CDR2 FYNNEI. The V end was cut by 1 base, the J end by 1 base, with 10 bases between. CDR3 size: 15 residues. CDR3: CASSEVGALQETQYF. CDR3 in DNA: TGTGCCAGCAGTGAAGTGGGGGCCCTCCAAGAGACCCAGTACTTC. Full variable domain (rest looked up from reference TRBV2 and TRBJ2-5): EPEVTQTPSHQVTQMGQEVILRCVPISNHLYFYWYRQILGQKVEFLVSFYNNEISEKSEIFDDQFSVERPDGSNFTLKIRSTKLEDSAMYFCASSEVGALQETQYFGPGTRLLVL.

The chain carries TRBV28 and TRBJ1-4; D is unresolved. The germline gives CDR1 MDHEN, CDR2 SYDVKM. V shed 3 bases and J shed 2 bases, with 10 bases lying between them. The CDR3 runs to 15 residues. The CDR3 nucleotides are TGTGCCAGCAGTTTCCCTATTGTTACTAATGAAAAACTGTTTTTT. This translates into CASSFPIVTNEKLFF.

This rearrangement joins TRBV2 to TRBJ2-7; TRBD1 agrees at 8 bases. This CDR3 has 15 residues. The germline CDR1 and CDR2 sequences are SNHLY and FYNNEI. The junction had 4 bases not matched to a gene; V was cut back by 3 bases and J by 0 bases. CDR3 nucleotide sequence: TGTGCCAGCAGTGACTTCACAGGGGGCTCCTACGAGCAGTACGTC. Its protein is CASSDFTGGSYEQYV.

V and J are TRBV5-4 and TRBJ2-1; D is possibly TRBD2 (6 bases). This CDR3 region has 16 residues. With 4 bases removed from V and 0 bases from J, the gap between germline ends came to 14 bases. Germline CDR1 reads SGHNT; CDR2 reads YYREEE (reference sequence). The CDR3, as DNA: TGTGCCAGCAGCGAGGGACTGGGGAGCTCCTACAATGAGCAGTTCTTC. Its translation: CASSEGLGSSYNEQFF.

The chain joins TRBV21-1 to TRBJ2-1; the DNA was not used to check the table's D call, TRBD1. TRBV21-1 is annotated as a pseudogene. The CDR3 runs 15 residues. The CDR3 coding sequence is TGTGCCAGCAGTCGCGCAGGGGGGAGAGTCTATGAGCAGTTCTTC. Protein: CASSRAGGRVYEQFF.

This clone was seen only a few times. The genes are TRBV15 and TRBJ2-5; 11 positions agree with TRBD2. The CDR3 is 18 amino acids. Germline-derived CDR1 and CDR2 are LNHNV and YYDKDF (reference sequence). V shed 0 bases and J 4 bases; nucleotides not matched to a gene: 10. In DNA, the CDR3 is TGTGCCACCAGCAGAGATCACAGTACTGGGACTAGCGGAGAGACCCAGTACTTC. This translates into CATSRDHSTGTSGETQYF.

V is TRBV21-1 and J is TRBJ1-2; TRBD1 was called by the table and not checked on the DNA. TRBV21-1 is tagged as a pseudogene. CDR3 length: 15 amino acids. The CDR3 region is CASSKGGTGHYGYTF. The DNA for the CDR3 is TGTGCCAGCAGCAAAGGGGGGACAGGGCACTATGGCTACACCTTC.

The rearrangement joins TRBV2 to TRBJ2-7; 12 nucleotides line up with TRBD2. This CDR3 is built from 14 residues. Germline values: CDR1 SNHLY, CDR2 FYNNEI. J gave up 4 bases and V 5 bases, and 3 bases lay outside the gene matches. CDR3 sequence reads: CASSLLAGGYEQYV. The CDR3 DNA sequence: TGTGCCAGCAGTTTACTAGCGGGGGGATACGAGCAGTACGTC.

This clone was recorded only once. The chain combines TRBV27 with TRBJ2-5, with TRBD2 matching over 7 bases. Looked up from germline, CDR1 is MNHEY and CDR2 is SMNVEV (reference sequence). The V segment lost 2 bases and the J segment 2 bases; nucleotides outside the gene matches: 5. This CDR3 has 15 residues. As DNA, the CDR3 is TGTGCCAGCAGTTTAATGGCGGGGGTACAAGAGACCCAGTACTTC. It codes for CASSLMAGVQETQYF.

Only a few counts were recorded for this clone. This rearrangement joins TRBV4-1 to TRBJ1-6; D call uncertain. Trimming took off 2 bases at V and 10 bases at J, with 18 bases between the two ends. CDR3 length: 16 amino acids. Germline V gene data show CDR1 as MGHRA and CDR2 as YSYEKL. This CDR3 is CASSQLSSVNFSPLHF. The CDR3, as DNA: TGCGCCAGCAGCCAACTTTCCAGTGTCAATTTCTCACCCCTCCACTTT.

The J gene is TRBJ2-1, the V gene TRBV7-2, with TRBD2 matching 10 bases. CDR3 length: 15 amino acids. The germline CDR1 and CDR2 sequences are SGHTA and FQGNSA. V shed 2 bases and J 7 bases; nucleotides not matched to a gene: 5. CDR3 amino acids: CASSLLAGVANEQFF. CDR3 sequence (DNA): TGTGCCAGCAGCTTACTAGCGGGAGTAGCAAATGAGCAGTTCTTC. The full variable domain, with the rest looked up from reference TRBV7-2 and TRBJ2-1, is GAGVSQSPSNKVTEKGKDVELRCDPISGHTALYWYRQSLGQGLEFLIYFQGNSAPDKSGLPSDRFSAERTGGSVSTLTIQRTQQEDSAVYLCASSLLAGVANEQFFGPGTRLTVL.

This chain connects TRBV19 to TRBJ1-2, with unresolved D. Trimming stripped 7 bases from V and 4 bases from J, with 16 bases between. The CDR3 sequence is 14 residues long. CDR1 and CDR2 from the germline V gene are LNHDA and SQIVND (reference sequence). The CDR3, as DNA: TGTGCCAGTACCAAATCAGTTGTAACCTATGGCTACACCTTC. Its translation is CASTKSVVTYGYTF.

The CDR3 DNA sequence: TGTGCCAGCACCACAGGGGGAAGGACTGAAGCTTTCTTT. It yields the protein CASTTGGRTEAFF. This chain uses TRBV4-2 with TRBJ1-1; 8 bases fit TRBD1. Trimming took 7 bases from V and 5 from J; bases not matched to a gene: 6. CDR1 is LGHNA and CDR2 is YNFKEQ in the germline V gene. The CDR3 is 13 residues long.

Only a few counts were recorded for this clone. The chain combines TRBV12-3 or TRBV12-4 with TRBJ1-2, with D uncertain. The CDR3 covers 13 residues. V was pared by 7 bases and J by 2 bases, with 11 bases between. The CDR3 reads CASNPRNNYGYTF. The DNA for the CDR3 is TGTGCCAGCAACCCCAGGAACAACTATGGCTACACCTTC.

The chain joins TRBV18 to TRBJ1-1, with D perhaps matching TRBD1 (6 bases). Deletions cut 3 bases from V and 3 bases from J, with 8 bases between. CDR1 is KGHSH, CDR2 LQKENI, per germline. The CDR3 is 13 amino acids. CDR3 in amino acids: CASSPNRDTEAFF. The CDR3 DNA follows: TGTGCCAGCTCACCGAACAGGGACACTGAAGCTTTCTTT.